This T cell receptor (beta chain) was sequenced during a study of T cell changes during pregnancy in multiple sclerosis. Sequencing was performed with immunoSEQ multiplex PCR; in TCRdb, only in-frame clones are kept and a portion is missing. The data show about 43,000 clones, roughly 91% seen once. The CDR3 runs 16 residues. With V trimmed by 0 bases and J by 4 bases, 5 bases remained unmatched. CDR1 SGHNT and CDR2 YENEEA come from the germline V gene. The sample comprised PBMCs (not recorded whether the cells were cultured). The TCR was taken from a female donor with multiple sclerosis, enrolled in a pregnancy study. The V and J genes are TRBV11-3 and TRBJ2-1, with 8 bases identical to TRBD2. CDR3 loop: CASSLDVTSAYNEQFF. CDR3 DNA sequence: TGTGCCAGCAGCTTAGACGTGACTAGCGCGTACAATGAGCAGTTCTTC.